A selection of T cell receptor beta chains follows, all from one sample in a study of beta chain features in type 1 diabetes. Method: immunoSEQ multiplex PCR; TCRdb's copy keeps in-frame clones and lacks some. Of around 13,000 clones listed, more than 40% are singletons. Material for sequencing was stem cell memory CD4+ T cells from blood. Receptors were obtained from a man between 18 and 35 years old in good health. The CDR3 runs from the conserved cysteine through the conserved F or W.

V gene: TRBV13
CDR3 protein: CASSFQGIGYGYTF

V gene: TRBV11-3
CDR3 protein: CASSLGLGTLDTQYF

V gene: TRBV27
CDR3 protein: CASRSGGGDSPLHF

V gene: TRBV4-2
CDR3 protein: CASSGRQGARAGELFF

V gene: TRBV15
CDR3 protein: CATSRDGHPSTEAFF

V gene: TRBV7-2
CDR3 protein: CASSLYREELDSPLHF

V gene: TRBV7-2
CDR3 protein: CASSSSSSYEQYF

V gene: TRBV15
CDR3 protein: CATSKQGSLMNTEAFF

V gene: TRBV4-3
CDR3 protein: CASSGSGEETQYF

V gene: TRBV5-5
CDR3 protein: CASSWGEGEQFF

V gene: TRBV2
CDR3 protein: CASRPGQGRALAGAHSTDTQYF

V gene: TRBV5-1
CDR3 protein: CASSRETDTQYF

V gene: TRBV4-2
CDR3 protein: CASSQTLAGASFDEQFF

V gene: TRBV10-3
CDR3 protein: CAISGGQGYNEQFF

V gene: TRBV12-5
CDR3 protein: CASGSLNRDIQETQYF

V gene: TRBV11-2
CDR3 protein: CASSYRQADREFF

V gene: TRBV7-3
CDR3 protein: CASTTLGGTGELFF

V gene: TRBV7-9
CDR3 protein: CASSSPKGADTQYF

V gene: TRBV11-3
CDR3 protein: CASSKRTGVAQYF

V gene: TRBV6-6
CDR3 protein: CASSPGRDRGYTF

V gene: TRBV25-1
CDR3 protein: CASTTTGGTGNTIYF

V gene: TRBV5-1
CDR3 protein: CASSLAVEETQYF

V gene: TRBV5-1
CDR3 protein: CASSLLAGTTDTQYF

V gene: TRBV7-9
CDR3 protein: CASSFQGNTEAFF

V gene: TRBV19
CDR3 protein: CASRDRVNTEAFF

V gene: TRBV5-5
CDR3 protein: CASNSGVRGTEAFF

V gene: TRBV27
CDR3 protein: CASSPRTGGSYEQYF

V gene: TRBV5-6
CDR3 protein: CASSLGTGKNEKLFF

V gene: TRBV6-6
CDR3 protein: CASSRRTGDYEQYF

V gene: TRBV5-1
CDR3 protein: CASSLFDNEQFF

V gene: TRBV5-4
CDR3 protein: CASSQAAARDTQYF

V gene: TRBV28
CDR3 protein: CASSSIAPGELFF

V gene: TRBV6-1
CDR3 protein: CASRPGQGRNQPQHF

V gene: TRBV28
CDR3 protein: CASSFPPGAGPETQYF

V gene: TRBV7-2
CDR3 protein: CASSLGQNYGYTF

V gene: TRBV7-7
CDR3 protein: CASSLAPRGAGTEQFF

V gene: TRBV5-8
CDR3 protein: CASSLDWARSGYTF

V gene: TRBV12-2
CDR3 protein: CASRSLAASSYNEQFF

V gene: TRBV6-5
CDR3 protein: CASSVPSGNTIYF

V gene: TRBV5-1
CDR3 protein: CASSVDRGVYEQYF

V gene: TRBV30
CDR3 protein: CAWGDSAVSTDTQYF

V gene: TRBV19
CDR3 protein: CASSQVNNQPQHF

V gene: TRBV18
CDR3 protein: CASSPLRQGASYEQYF

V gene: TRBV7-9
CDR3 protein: CASSFVVYEQYF

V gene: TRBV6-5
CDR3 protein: CASSYMRGDIQYF

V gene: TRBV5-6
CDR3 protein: CASSIGTSGLDTQYF

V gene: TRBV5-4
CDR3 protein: CASSPTSGGLRETQYF

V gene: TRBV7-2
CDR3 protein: CASSLVGGNYEQYF

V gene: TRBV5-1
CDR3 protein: CASSSGGLGALETQYF

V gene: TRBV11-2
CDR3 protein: CASSRRDTRTDTQYF

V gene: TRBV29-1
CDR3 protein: CSAQGHNQPQHF

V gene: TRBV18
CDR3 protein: CASSLQPPGETQYF

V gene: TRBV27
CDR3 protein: CASSLRGLGAETQYF

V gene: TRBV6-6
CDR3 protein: CASSGQGGQPQHF

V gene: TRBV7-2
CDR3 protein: CASSSPGTGVNTEAFF

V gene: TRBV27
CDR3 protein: CASRQGVEEQYF

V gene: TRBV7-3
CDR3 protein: CASSQTWAKNNEQFF

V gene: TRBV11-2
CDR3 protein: CASRKGPYNEQFF

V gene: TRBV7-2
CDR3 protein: CASSPRTSGGYEQYF

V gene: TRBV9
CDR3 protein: CASNPTESTDTQYF